This is a list of T cell receptor beta chains from one sample in a study of siplizumab effects on memory and regulatory T cells. The protocol was immunoSEQ multiplex PCR, while the TCRdb copy is restricted to in-frame clones and leaves out a portion. The data contain tens of thousands of clones, around 97% of them seen just once; the ten biggest clones take up 0.85% to 1.4%. The sequenced sample was naive CD8+ T cells sorted from blood. The receptor set was obtained from a human donor in good health. Each CDR3 is given without its conserved first and last residue. D genes are given only for firm matches. Clone size is given for some rows only: seen once, a few or many times, or a class if the clone is expanded.

- TRBJ2-5 - TRBV27 ASSSGTWGETQY
once TRBJ2-7 - TRBV10-3 AISDAHDRKLGWEQY
- TRBJ2-1 TRBD2 TRBV4-3 ASSPGTSSRTEQF
- TRBJ2-7 - TRBV7-8 ASSSSPTYEQY
- TRBJ1-5 - TRBV10-2 ASSDLSLGQPQH
- TRBJ2-5 - TRBV7-9 ASSFEGIQETQY
- TRBJ2-1 - TRBV4-1 ASSQEGNEQF
- TRBJ2-7 TRBD2 TRBV28 ASSLFTGGGYEQY
- TRBJ2-1 TRBD2 TRBV18 ASSHGLAADNEQF
- TRBJ2-3 TRBD2 TRBV6-5 ASSQLEGGTDTQY
- TRBJ2-5 - TRBV2 ASSEKTGPRETQY
- TRBJ1-5 TRBD1 TRBV4-1 ASSQTGTGVDQPQH
- - - TRBV5-1 ASSLAGEQY
- TRBJ2-4 TRBD2 TRBV4-3 ASSQEGGLNIQY
- TRBJ2-5 - TRBV15 ATSRRGAGETQY
- TRBJ2-7 - TRBV27 ASSFLGFGEQY
- TRBJ2-2 - TRBV4-1 ASSHRIRDKNTGELF
- TRBJ2-7 TRBD1 TRBV6-1 ASSELGDSLYEQY
- TRBJ2-3 TRBD2 TRBV29-1 SVEDLVLAGEVDTQY
- TRBJ2-7 - TRBV4-1 ASSQGTGKYEQY
- TRBJ1-2 - TRBV7-9 ASSLMQGLGYT
- TRBJ2-2 TRBD1 TRBV7-9 ASSLPTGTANTGELF
- TRBJ1-5 TRBD1 TRBV30 AWSEDVGQFNQPQH
- TRBJ2-5 TRBD2 TRBV28 ASSFPRTGTRFSQETQY
- TRBJ1-5 - TRBV25-1 ASGGLGDSGQPQH
- TRBJ1-2 - TRBV9 ASSATGLANYGYT
- TRBJ2-5 TRBD2 TRBV7-2 ASSLTGGLGETQY
- TRBJ1-2 - TRBV7-9 ASSLVAGLYGYT
- TRBJ2-1 TRBD2 TRBV11-2 ASSLSGTRDEF
- TRBJ1-6 - TRBV5-1 ASSLGTNSPLH
- TRBJ1-2 - TRBV28 ATPTKGGYYT